This TCR beta chain is from a study of control samples from healthy donors and cancer patients. Germline V gene data show CDR1 as SGHTA and CDR2 as FQGNSA. V lost 5 bases and J 10 bases, leaving 15 bases between the germline ends. The CDR3 length is 13 residues. The protocol was immunoSEQ multiplex PCR, while the TCRdb copy is restricted to in-frame clones and leaves out a portion. The data show fewer than 200,000 clones, about 93% seen once. The chain links TRBV7-2 to TRBJ2-1; D perhaps matches TRBD1 (5 bases). The sequenced material came from blood. The origin of this receptor is a woman in her sixties in good health. CDR3 sequence (DNA): TGTGCCAGCAGCCATCTCGACAGTTACGAGCAGTTCTTC. Amino acids: CASSHLDSYEQFF.